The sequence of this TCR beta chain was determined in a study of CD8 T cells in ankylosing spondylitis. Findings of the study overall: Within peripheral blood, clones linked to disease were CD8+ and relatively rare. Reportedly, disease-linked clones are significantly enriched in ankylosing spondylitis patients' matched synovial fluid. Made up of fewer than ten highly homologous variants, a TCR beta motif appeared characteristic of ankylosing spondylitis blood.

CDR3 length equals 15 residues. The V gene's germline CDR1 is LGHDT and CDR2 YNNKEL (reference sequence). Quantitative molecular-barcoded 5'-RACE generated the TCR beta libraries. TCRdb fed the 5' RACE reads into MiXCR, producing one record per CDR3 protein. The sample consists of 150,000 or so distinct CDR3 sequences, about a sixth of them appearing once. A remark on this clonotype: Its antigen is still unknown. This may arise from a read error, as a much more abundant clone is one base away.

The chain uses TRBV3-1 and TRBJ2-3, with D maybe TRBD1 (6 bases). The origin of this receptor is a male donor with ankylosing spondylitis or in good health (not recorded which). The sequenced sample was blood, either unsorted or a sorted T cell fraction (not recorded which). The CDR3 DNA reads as TGTGCCACCAGCCCCAGTGGACAGCGCACAGATACGCAGTATTTT. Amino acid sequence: CATSPSGQRTDTQYF.